The 23 T cell receptor beta chains reported below all come from one sample, sequenced in a study of spatial heterogeneity in lung cancer. Regarding time point: sample taken at primary tumor resection. TCRdb re-analysed the 5' RACE reads in MiXCR, keeping a single row per CDR3 protein. The sample has about 5,800 distinct CDR3 sequences, around an eighth seen once; the top ten hold around 21%. The source material was normal lung tissue next to the tumor, sampled at surgery. These receptors originate from a female donor with early-stage non-small cell lung cancer.

This clonotype was seen many times. Here the CDR3 reads CSALTLTSGSTDTQYF. The DNA of the CDR3 is TGCAGTGCCCTCACCTTGACTAGCGGGAGCACAGATACGCAGTATTTT. The rearrangement uses TRBV20-1 and TRBJ2-3; 10 nucleotides line up with TRBD2. The trim removed 6 bases at V and 0 bases at J, leaving 9 bases unmatched. There are 16 residues in the CDR3. The germline V gene has CDR1 DFQATT and CDR2 SNEGSKA (reference sequence).

This clonotype was recorded at least ten times. The rearrangement joins TRBV7-9 to TRBJ2-7; 13 nucleotides align to TRBD2. The CDR3 runs to 16 residues. Germline loops: CDR1 SEHNR, CDR2 FQNEAQ (reference sequence). Trimming removed 7 bases from V and 7 bases from J; junction bases left unmatched: 13. CDR3: CASIKFTSGRAWEQYF. CDR3 bases: TGTGCCAGCATCAAATTTACTAGCGGGAGGGCCTGGGAGCAGTACTTC.

This clonotype was picked up many times. The chain joins TRBV6-2 or TRBV6-3 to TRBJ2-5; TRBD2 aligns across 7 bases. The ends lost 7 bases at V and 4 bases at J; junction bases unmatched: 12. The germline V gene encodes CDR1 MNHEY and CDR2 SVGEGT. The CDR3 runs to 15 residues. The CDR3, as DNA: TGTGCCAGCATGTACGCGGGAGCTCAACTAGAGACCCAGTACTTC. As protein: CASMYAGAQLETQYF.

Sample share makes this clonotype large. This sequence joins TRBV5-1 and TRBJ1-3; 7 nucleotides agree with TRBD1. Germline CDR1 and CDR2: SGHRS and YFSETQ. V gave up 1 base and J gave up 0 bases; unmatched junction bases: 4. The CDR3 is 16 amino acids. The CDR3 DNA is TGCGCCAGCAGCTTGCAGGGGGATTACTCTGGAAACACCATATATTTT. This gives the protein CASSLQGDYSGNTIYF.

This clonotype has at least ten counts. The V call is TRBV20-1, the J call TRBJ2-1; TRBD2 matches 7 bases. The CDR3 sequence is 14 residues long. Per germline, CDR1 DFQATT and CDR2 SNEGSKA (reference sequence). The V segment lost 4 bases and the J segment 1 base; nucleotides outside the gene matches: 4. CDR3 sequence reads: CSAKGLFSYNEQFF. As DNA, the CDR3 is TGCAGTGCTAAGGGACTATTTTCCTACAATGAGCAGTTCTTC.

This chain joins TRBV6-2 or TRBV6-3 and TRBJ1-1, with D unresolved. Germline loops: CDR1 MNHEY, CDR2 SVGEGT. Trimming stripped 8 bases from V and 2 bases from J, with 15 bases between. The CDR3 has 14 amino acids. The CDR3 here is CASYYSQINTEAFF. DNA of the CDR3: TGTGCCAGCTATTACTCACAGATAAACACTGAAGCTTTCTTT.

By share, this clonotype counts as medium-sized (0.01 to 0.1%). This chain joins TRBV7-2 and TRBJ1-6; maybe TRBD1 (5 bases). The CDR3 sequence is 15 residues long. Trimming pared 2 bases from V and 7 bases from J, leaving 12 bases between. Germline assignment: CDR1 SGHTA and CDR2 FQGNSA. The DNA for the CDR3 is TGTGCCAGCAGCTTAATAGGGGACGGCAATTCACCCCTCCACTTT. Translating it yields CASSLIGDGNSPLHF.

This clonotype was counted at least ten times. The genes are TRBV18 and TRBJ2-7, with D possibly TRBD1 on 5 matching bases. V was pared by 0 bases and J by 2 bases, with 8 bases between. The CDR3 is 14 amino acids. Germline assignment: CDR1 KGHSH and CDR2 LQKENI. This CDR3 reads CASSPPGLPYEQYV. The CDR3 DNA is TGTGCCAGCTCACCACCGGGGCTACCCTACGAGCAGTACGTC.

This clonotype was seen at least ten times. This chain connects TRBV12-3 or TRBV12-4 to TRBJ1-3, with 9 positions matching TRBD1. J was trimmed by 3 bases and V by 10 bases; bases with no gene match: 4. CDR3 length: 13 amino acids. The CDR3 here is CATRDRVGNTIYF. DNA of the CDR3: TGTGCCACGCGGGACAGGGTTGGAAACACCATATATTTT.

In regard to this clonotype: As the CDR3 is not closed by the conserved phenylalanine or tryptophan, this likely results from a read error. The V call is TRBV3-1, the J call TRBJ1-1; D is undetermined. With 3 bases removed from V and 5 bases from J, the gap between germline ends came to 10 bases. From germline, CDR1 is LGHDT and CDR2 YNNKEL (reference sequence). CDR3 length: 13 amino acids. CDR3: CASSHQGVTEAFL. The DNA of the CDR3 is TGTGCCAGCAGCCACCAAGGAGTAACTGAAGCTTTCTTA.

This chain joins TRBV5-6 and TRBJ2-7; D remains unclear. The CDR3 extends over 14 amino acids. V lost 1 base, J lost 0 bases, and 8 bases lay in between. The germline CDR1 and CDR2 sequences are SGHDT and YYEEEE. CDR3 sequence reads: CASSLRASSYEQYF. The CDR3 DNA reads as TGTGCCAGCAGCTTGAGGGCTAGCTCCTACGAGCAGTACTTC.

This clonotype ranks as medium-sized. CDR3 sequence reads: CASSSTNQPQHF. CDR3 DNA sequence: TGTGCCAGCAGTTCCACAAATCAGCCCCAGCATTTT. The genes are TRBV27 and TRBJ1-5, with D unresolved. The CDR3 has 12 residues. Trimming stripped 4 bases from V and 4 bases from J, with 5 bases between. The V gene's germline CDR1 is MNHEY and CDR2 SMNVEV (reference sequence).

This clonotype was detected only a few times. V and J are TRBV7-2 and TRBJ2-1; TRBD2 aligns across 9 bases. In germline, CDR1 is SGHTA, CDR2 FQGNSA. V lost 1 base to trimming and J lost 9 bases; unmatched junction nucleotides: 10. The CDR3 sequence is 16 residues long. The CDR3 DNA follows: TGTGCCAGCAGCTTAGGAGCGGGGGGCTTCCTAAGTGAGCAGTTCTTC. It codes for CASSLGAGGFLSEQFF.

There are many counts of this clonotype. This sequence joins TRBV9 and TRBJ2-3; 11 nucleotides agree with TRBD2. CDR1 SGDLS and CDR2 YYNGEE come from the germline V gene. The CDR3 contains 16 residues. After removal of 4 bases from V and 0 bases from J, the junction contained 4 bases not matched to a gene. The CDR3 loop reads CASSPGTSGSTDTQYF. DNA for the CDR3: TGTGCCAGCAGCCCGGGGACTAGCGGAAGCACAGATACGCAGTATTTT.

This clonotype was observed many times. The chain carries TRBV20-1 and TRBJ1-1; no firm D call. There are 13 residues in the CDR3. The ends were cut back, 8 bases at V and 0 bases at J, with 13 bases in the middle. The germline gives CDR1 DFQATT, CDR2 SNEGSKA (reference sequence). The CDR3 region is CSSDPPMNTEAFF. The CDR3 coding sequence is TGCAGTTCTGACCCCCCCATGAACACTGAAGCTTTCTTT.

The sample holds many counts of this clonotype. This sequence joins TRBV2 and TRBJ1-5; D is possibly TRBD1 (5 bases). V lost 4 bases, J lost 10 bases, and 11 bases lay in between. The CDR3 extends over 12 amino acids. Germline V gene data show CDR1 as SNHLY and CDR2 as FYNNEI. CDR3 in amino acids: CASSAGVDPQHF. CDR3 in DNA: TGTGCCAGCAGTGCGGGGGTGGATCCCCAGCATTTT.

By share, this clonotype counts as medium-sized. The chain is built from TRBV6-4 and TRBJ2-1; TRBD2 aligns across 13 bases. The CDR3 is 16 amino acids. The trim removed 2 bases at V and 2 bases at J, leaving 0 bases unmatched. Germline V gene sequence: CDR1 MRHNA, CDR2 SNTAGT. The CDR3 nucleotides are TGTGCCAGCAGTGACGGGACTAGCGGGACCTACAATGAGCAGTTCTTC. Its translation is CASSDGTSGTYNEQFF.

This clonotype is medium-sized within its sample. The V call is TRBV7-8, the J call TRBJ2-7; tentatively, D is TRBD1 or TRBD2 (5 bases each). Between the trimmed V and J ends, which lost 5 bases and 2 bases, there was a span of 16 bases. The CDR3 runs 15 residues. The germline V gene encodes CDR1 SGHVS and CDR2 FQNEAQ. CDR3 sequence reads: CASSLGPLPTYEQYV. As DNA, the CDR3 is TGTGCCAGCAGCCTGGGACCGCTACCCACCTACGAGCAGTACGTC.

This clonotype was detected only a few times. The rearrangement joins TRBV28 to TRBJ1-1, with 10 bases fitting TRBD1. V trimming: 2 bases; J trimming: 10 bases; junction bases outside the gene matches: 10. The CDR3 is made up of 15 amino acids. CDR1 MDHEN and CDR2 SYDVKM come from the germline V gene. CDR3 sequence: CASSLPGQGIHGAFF. As DNA, the CDR3 is TGTGCCAGCAGTTTACCGGGACAGGGGATTCATGGAGCTTTCTTT.

The sample holds many counts of this clonotype. This rearrangement joins TRBV4-1 to TRBJ2-7; 10 nucleotides agree with TRBD2. J was trimmed by 2 bases and V by 1 base; bases with no gene match: 8. This CDR3 has 17 amino acids. The germline gives CDR1 MGHRA, CDR2 YSYEKL. CDR3: CASSQAGASGSPYEQYF. In DNA, the CDR3 is TGCGCCAGCAGCCAAGCGGGGGCTAGCGGGAGCCCCTACGAGCAGTACTTC.

This chain connects TRBV7-8 to TRBJ2-2; a possible D gene is TRBD2 (5 bases). Germline V gene sequence: CDR1 SGHVS, CDR2 FQNEAQ. Trimming left V 0 bases short and J 6 bases short, with 17 bases between. This CDR3 comprises 17 residues. The CDR3 DNA is TGTGCCAGCAGCTTAGCGGGCAGTAGGGCGGGCGCCGGGGAGCTGTTTTTT. Its translation is CASSLAGSRAGAGELFF.

The chain joins TRBV3-1 to TRBJ1-1, with D unclear. V gave up 1 base and J gave up 10 bases, with 13 bases separating them. Germline V lookup: CDR1 LGHDT, CDR2 YNNKEL (reference sequence). This CDR3 contains 13 residues. CDR3 residues: CASSQAPYDRAFF. DNA for the CDR3: TGTGCCAGCAGCCAAGCCCCCTACGACCGAGCTTTCTTT.

In its sample, this clonotype was seen many times. The chain recombines TRBV7-2 with TRBJ1-5, with TRBD1 as a possible D gene (6 bases). The CDR3 loop spans 14 amino acids. The germline CDR1 and CDR2 sequences are SGHTA and FQGNSA. V lost 2 bases and J 6 bases, leaving 11 bases between the germline ends. CDR3 DNA: TGTGCCAGCAGCTTAAAGGGGGTAGGTCAGCCCCAGCATTTT. Its protein is CASSLKGVGQPQHF. The variable domain in full, with the rest retrieved from reference TRBV7-2 and TRBJ1-5, is GAGVSQSPSNKVTEKGKDVELRCDPISGHTALYWYRQSLGQGLEFLIYFQGNSAPDKSGLPSDRFSAERTGGSVSTLTIQRTQQEDSAVYLCASSLKGVGQPQHFGDGTRLSIL.